Presented here are 26 T cell receptor beta chains from one specimen sequenced in a study of cytomegalovirus exposure and HLA in healthy donors. The primer mix had 60 Vbeta and 13 Jbeta primers. The data were produced by immunoSEQ multiplex PCR, yet TCRdb's version contains in-frame clones alone and is incomplete. The table records around 40,000 clones, roughly 64% of them present only once. Specimen: PBMCs. All receptors derive from a man between 45 and 60 years old in good health and CMV-seropositive.

This clone turned up a few times. This chain uses TRBV7-6 with TRBJ1-3, with a weak D call TRBD1 (5 bases). The V gene's germline CDR1 is SGHVS and CDR2 FNYEAQ. CDR3 length equals 15 residues. With 5 bases removed from V and 2 bases from J, the gap between germline ends came to 13 bases. The CDR3 DNA sequence: TGTGCCAGCAGCCCCGAGGCGGACACTGGAAACACCATATATTTT. Translation: CASSPEADTGNTIYF. Full variable domain (rest looked up from reference TRBV7-6 and TRBJ1-3): GAGVSQSPRYKVTKRGQDVALRCDPISGHVSLYWYRQALGQGPEFLTYFNYEAQQDKSGLPNDRFSAERPEGSISTLTIQRTEQRDSAMYRCASSPEADTGNTIYFGEGSWLTVV.

This chain joins TRBV5-1 and TRBJ2-5; 13 nucleotides match TRBD2. J was trimmed by 2 bases and V by 0 bases; bases with no gene match: 1. This CDR3 is 16 amino acids long. Per the germline V gene, CDR1 is SGHRS and CDR2 is YFSETQ. CDR3: CASSLGTSGGQETQYF. CDR3 DNA: TGCGCCAGCAGCTTGGGGACTAGCGGGGGACAAGAGACCCAGTACTTC.

In its sample, this clone was seen a few times. V usage is TRBV9 and J usage is TRBJ2-2; 12 bases are a match to TRBD1. V was pared by 1 base and J by 6 bases, with 7 bases of the junction left unmatched. The CDR3 sequence is 17 residues long. Germline V lookup: CDR1 SGDLS, CDR2 YYNGEE. In nucleotides, the CDR3 is TGTGCCAGCAGCGTACGGCCCGGGACAGGGGGCCCCGGGGAGCTGTTTTTT. Translating it yields CASSVRPGTGGPGELFF.

The rearrangement uses TRBV7-2 and TRBJ1-1, with D possibly TRBD1 on 6 matching bases. The CDR3 totals 15 residues. Looked up from germline, CDR1 is SGHTA and CDR2 is FQGNSA. Trimming pared 3 bases from V and 5 bases from J, leaving 16 bases between. CDR3 residues: CASSFVTGKRTEAFF. Here the CDR3 DNA reads TGTGCCAGCAGCTTCGTTACAGGGAAACGGACTGAAGCTTTCTTT.

The chain couples TRBV15 to TRBJ1-4; possibly TRBD1 for D (6 bases). The CDR3 has 15 amino acids. Germline V lookup: CDR1 LNHNV, CDR2 YYDKDF (reference sequence). Trimming took 2 bases from V and 8 from J, leaving 15 bases between them. CDR3: CATSRLRQAWEKLFF. CDR3 nucleotides: TGTGCCACCAGCAGACTCCGACAGGCTTGGGAAAAACTGTTTTTT.

V usage is TRBV5-1 and J usage is TRBJ2-2; D remains unclear. Germline V gene sequence: CDR1 SGHRS, CDR2 YFSETQ. CDR3 length: 15 amino acids. Between the trimmed V and J ends, which lost 0 bases and 4 bases, there was a span of 10 bases. The CDR3 coding sequence is TGCGCCAGCAGCTTGGATTCAGGCCGCACCGGGGAGCTGTTTTTT. Its translation is CASSLDSGRTGELFF.

The V call is TRBV4-3, the J call TRBJ1-6; no definite D call. CDR3 length: 17 amino acids. V was trimmed by 1 base and J by 3 bases, leaving 13 bases between them. In germline, CDR1 is LGHNA, CDR2 YSLEER. CDR3 protein: CASSQGLRQIYNSPLHF. The CDR3 DNA follows: TGCGCCAGCAGCCAAGGGCTCAGGCAGATCTATAATTCACCCCTCCACTTT.

This clone was picked up one time. The V gene is TRBV4-3, the J gene TRBJ2-2; D possibly corresponds to TRBD1 (5 bases). The CDR3 is 15 residues long. V gave up 4 bases and J gave up 0 bases, with 9 bases separating them. CDR1 is LGHNA, CDR2 YSLEER, per germline. CDR3 bases: TGCGCCAGCAGCCCCCAGGGCGCGAACACCGGGGAGCTGTTTTTT. Amino acids: CASSPQGANTGELFF.

Written as DNA, the CDR3 is TGTGCCAGCAGCTCCTTCTTGGGGGGGCTTTCAGATACGCAGTATTTT. This encodes CASSSFLGGLSDTQYF. The V gene is TRBV11-2, the J gene TRBJ2-3; TRBD2 might be the D (7 bases). V lost 4 bases and J 4 bases, leaving 18 bases between the germline ends. Germline CDR1 and CDR2: SGHAT and FQNNGV. The CDR3 is 16 residues long.

The CDR3 loop is CASSDPPQGRTEAFF. The CDR3 DNA is TGTGCCAGCAGTGACCCACCTCAGGGAAGAACTGAAGCTTTCTTT. The chain is built from TRBV6-1 and TRBJ1-1, with a weak D call TRBD1 (5 bases). Deletions cut 3 bases from V and 5 bases from J, with 16 bases between. CDR1 is MNHNS and CDR2 is SASEGT in the germline V gene. The CDR3 is made up of 15 amino acids.

The chain has TRBV4-2 and TRBJ1-2; TRBD1 is a possible D gene (5 bases). V lost 5 bases and J lost 5, with 15 bases in between. This CDR3 spans 14 amino acids. Germline CDR1 reads LGHNA; CDR2 reads YNFKEQ. The CDR3 DNA follows: TGTGCCAGCAGCGGACGGGTGGGGCGTTATGGCTACACCTTC. It encodes CASSGRVGRYGYTF.

V and J are TRBV19 and TRBJ2-7; no clear D. The CDR3 runs to 13 residues. Trimming removed 6 bases at V and 3 bases at J, with 12 bases between. CDR1 and CDR2 (germline): LNHDA, SQIVND (reference sequence). CDR3: CASSLTQNYEQYF. The CDR3 DNA reads TGTGCCAGTAGCCTGACTCAAAACTACGAGCAGTACTTC.

The V gene is TRBV29-1, the J gene TRBJ1-2, with D uncertain. The CDR3 is 14 amino acids. Trimming pared 3 bases from V and 2 bases from J, leaving 13 bases between. Germline CDR1 reads SQVTM; CDR2 reads ANQGSEA. CDR3 bases: TGCAGCGTTGATCTATCAGGATCCAACTATGGCTACACCTTC. Protein sequence: CSVDLSGSNYGYTF.

The V call is TRBV11-1, the J call TRBJ1-4, with a weak D call TRBD1 (5 bases). Trimming took 5 bases from V and 5 from J, leaving 12 bases between them. This CDR3 has 14 residues. In germline, CDR1 is SGHAT, CDR2 FQDESV (reference sequence). Written as DNA, the CDR3 is TGTGCCAGCAGCCTGAGACAGCAGAATGAAAAACTGTTTTTT. Translated: CASSLRQQNEKLFF.

This clone was found a few times. The genes are TRBV30 and TRBJ1-2; weak D call: TRBD1 (5 bases). The germline CDR1 and CDR2 sequences are GTSNPN and SVGIG (reference sequence). Trimming pared 8 bases from V and 8 bases from J, leaving 21 bases between. This CDR3 comprises 13 residues. In nucleotides, the CDR3 is TGTGCCCGGATGGAGGGGCCGGGGAGCGGCTACACCTTC. Translating it yields CARMEGPGSGYTF.

This clone was seen a single time. The chain is built from TRBV29-1 and TRBJ1-3; D unclear. Looked up from germline, CDR1 is SQVTM and CDR2 is ANQGSEA. This CDR3 region has 11 residues. With 3 bases removed from V and 4 bases from J, the gap between germline ends came to 4 bases. Here the CDR3 DNA reads TGCAGCGTTGATCAGGGAAACACCATATATTTT. Its protein product is CSVDQGNTIYF.

The chain has TRBV4-3 and TRBJ2-1; 9 bases fit TRBD2. The CDR3 loop spans 15 amino acids. Losses at the gene ends were 0 bases for V and 6 bases for J; bases not matched to a gene: 3. Germline V gene lookup returns CDR1 LGHNA and CDR2 YSLEER. CDR3 loop: CASSQDAGGRNEQFF. Here the CDR3 DNA reads TGCGCCAGCAGCCAAGATGCGGGGGGGCGCAATGAGCAGTTCTTC.

The chain links TRBV7-2 to TRBJ1-4; possible D gene TRBD1, 5 bases. Germline V gene data show CDR1 as SGHTA and CDR2 as FQGNSA. Trimming removed 5 bases from V and 1 base from J, with 11 bases in between. The CDR3 sequence is 15 residues long. CDR3 loop: CASSPTGVTNEKLFF. DNA for the CDR3: TGTGCCAGCAGCCCTACAGGTGTAACTAATGAAAAACTGTTTTTT.

In this sample, this clone turned up a few times. This chain connects TRBV5-1 to TRBJ1-1, with D possibly matching TRBD1 (6 bases). Germline V CDR1 and CDR2: SGHRS, YFSETQ. V was clipped by 4 bases and J by 6 bases, with 16 bases between them. CDR3 size: 14 residues. The CDR3: CASSPVSGVAEAFF. The CDR3 DNA follows: TGCGCCAGCAGCCCTGTGTCAGGGGTCGCTGAAGCTTTCTTT.

V and J are TRBV6-6 and TRBJ1-1, with 8 nucleotides matching TRBD1. Germline loops: CDR1 MNHNY, CDR2 SVGAGI (reference sequence). V lost 4 bases, J lost 5 bases, and 12 bases stayed unmatched. There are 16 residues in the CDR3. CDR3 nucleotides: TGTGCCAGCAGTTTCCCCGGGACAGGTAGGGGAACTGAAGCTTTCTTT. Protein product: CASSFPGTGRGTEAFF.

In this sample, this clone turned up a few times. The chain links TRBV4-3 to TRBJ1-1; 7 bases map to TRBD1. The trim removed 0 bases at V and 1 base at J, leaving 5 bases unmatched. Germline V CDR1 and CDR2: LGHNA, YSLEER. This CDR3 region has 16 residues. The CDR3 loop is CASSQDPGTANTEAFF. The CDR3 bases are TGCGCCAGCAGCCAAGATCCGGGGACAGCGAACACTGAAGCTTTCTTT.

The chain couples TRBV28 to TRBJ1-4, with 8 nucleotides matching TRBD1. CDR3 length: 13 residues. Germline V gene sequence: CDR1 MDHEN, CDR2 SYDVKM. The ends lost 8 bases at V and 10 bases at J; junction bases unmatched: 9. The CDR3 nucleotides read TGTGCCAGCGGCCTCACAGGGGGAGGAAAACTGTTTTTT. It encodes CASGLTGGGKLFF.

V and J are TRBV12-5 and TRBJ1-5; 7 nucleotides line up with TRBD1. CDR3 length equals 17 residues. The V gene's germline CDR1 is LGHNT and CDR2 FRNRAP. V gave up 0 bases and J gave up 5 bases; unmatched junction bases: 10. CDR3 nucleotide sequence: TGTGCTAGTGGTTTGGTAAGTGCAGGGGGTCTGGATCAGCCCCAGCATTTT. It specifies CASGLVSAGGLDQPQHF. Full variable domain (outside the CDR3, taken from reference TRBV12-5 and TRBJ1-5): DARVTQTPRHKVTEMGQEVTMRCQPILGHNTVFWYRQTMMQGLELLAYFRNRAPLDDSGMPKDRFSAEMPDATLATLKIQPSEPRDSAVYFCASGLVSAGGLDQPQHFGDGTRLSIL.

This clone has only one observation. The chain couples TRBV7-2 to TRBJ1-2; D not resolved. The CDR3 consists of 15 residues. Deletions cut 1 base from V and 8 bases from J, with 17 bases between. The germline CDR1 and CDR2 sequences are SGHTA and FQGNSA. CDR3 sequence reads: CASSLGSGRLEGYTF. For the CDR3, the DNA is TGTGCCAGCAGCTTAGGGTCAGGCCGCCTCGAGGGCTACACCTTC.

The J gene is TRBJ2-4, the V gene TRBV2; D is undetermined. V was cut by 7 bases and J by 7 bases, with 14 bases left in between. CDR1 SNHLY and CDR2 FYNNEI come from the germline V gene. The CDR3 length is 13 residues. CDR3 in amino acids: CASKDDVGNIQYF. CDR3 in DNA: TGTGCCAGCAAAGATGACGTCGGGAACATTCAGTACTTC.

This clone was picked up a small number of times. V and J are TRBV7-2 and TRBJ2-7, with TRBD1 matching over 8 bases. V was pared by 5 bases and J by 4 bases, with 10 bases of the junction left unmatched. CDR3 size: 15 residues. Germline V lookup: CDR1 SGHTA, CDR2 FQGNSA. CDR3 bases: TGTGCCAGCAGCCGGGACAGGACAACCGTTTACGAGCAGTACTTC. Translated, it gives CASSRDRTTVYEQYF.